These T cell receptor beta chains were read from a single sample in a study of graft-versus-host responses after intestinal transplantation. Sequencing used immunoSEQ multiplex PCR; TCRdb keeps in-frame clones, though not all of them. The sample lists fewer than 8,500 clones, 97% seen once, with roughly 0.23% in the top ten. The sample was PBMCs, taken 23 days after intestinal transplant. These receptors all come from a human patient who received an intestinal transplant, so some T cells may come from the graft donor. CDR3s include the opening cysteine and the closing phenylalanine or tryptophan. A D gene is named only where the DNA matches it firmly.

cdr3_length,d_call,j_call,v_call,cdr3_aa
12,NA,TRBJ2-1,TRBV6-1,CASGGPYNEQFF
18,NA,TRBJ2-1,TRBV7-9,CASSSESSGLGSYNEQFF
15,TRBD2,TRBJ2-3,TRBV19,CASSTGLAGTDTQYF
19,NA,TRBJ2-7,TRBV7-6,CASSQGQGRFTIRLYEQYF
13,NA,TRBJ1-4,TRBV7-9,CASTLGGAEKLFF
16,NA,TRBJ2-7,TRBV4-1,CASSQETAGGRNEQYF
14,NA,TRBJ1-1,TRBV15,CATSPRNMNTEAFF
14,NA,TRBJ2-5,TRBV28,CASSSTGWRETQYF
14,TRBD1,TRBJ2-1,TRBV27,CASSTTGTGGEQFF
13,NA,TRBJ2-1,TRBV5-4,CASSFGTNNEQFF
16,TRBD2,TRBJ2-1,TRBV18,CASSPPIQRDDNEQFF
13,NA,TRBJ1-3,TRBV27,CASRGDSGNTIYF
16,NA,TRBJ2-3,TRBV27,CASTHRGIESTDTQYF
13,NA,TRBJ2-1,TRBV27,CASSSTSYNEQFF
17,TRBD2,TRBJ2-7,TRBV28,CASSFRGGLAGGVEQYF
13,NA,TRBJ2-7,TRBV11-2,CASSLALPNEQYF
16,TRBD2,TRBJ2-3,TRBV9,CASSAPLAGGTDTQYF
15,NA,NA,TRBV5-5,CASSPFQGSPYEQYF
15,NA,TRBJ2-7,TRBV13,CASSLGGRAGYEQYF
12,NA,TRBJ2-1,TRBV28,CASSPTYNEQFF
14,NA,TRBJ1-2,TRBV9,CASSVADLTYGYTF
14,NA,TRBJ2-7,TRBV11-3,CASSPGPPSYEQYF
17,TRBD1,TRBJ2-2,TRBV27,CASSLSRDRGKAGELFF
14,TRBD1,TRBJ1-1,TRBV5-6,CASSLGQVNTEAFF
13,NA,TRBJ1-1,TRBV19,CASSIYGNTEAFF
13,NA,TRBJ1-2,TRBV5-6,CASSSIGLTGYTF
15,TRBD1,TRBJ2-3,TRBV11-3,CASSNRQGNTDTQYF
17,TRBD1,TRBJ2-2,TRBV5-6,CASSRPGQGADTGELFF
15,NA,TRBJ1-1,TRBV7-9,CASSLGGTPNTEAFF
15,NA,TRBJ2-4,TRBV23-1,CASSPRTVKQNIQYF
11,NA,TRBJ2-1,TRBV7-2,CASRLNNEQFF
18,NA,TRBJ2-2,TRBV5-4,CASSLAESGRVHTGELFF
12,NA,TRBJ2-1,TRBV2,CASSGVADEQFF
19,TRBD2,TRBJ2-1,TRBV28,CASSLYRGLAGVRDNEQFF
13,NA,TRBJ1-2,TRBV10-3,CAISLTGDDGYTF
16,TRBD2,TRBJ2-7,TRBV6-6,CASSYTPPREGYEQYF
12,NA,TRBJ2-1,TRBV2,CASSDSWDEQFF
15,NA,TRBJ1-1,TRBV10-3,CAIRPALHQNTEAFF
16,NA,TRBJ2-3,TRBV7-2,CASSFDSQRSRDTQYF
13,NA,TRBJ2-1,TRBV6-5,CASSYSEDNEQFF
13,TRBD1,TRBJ2-3,TRBV5-1,CASSDRGADTQYF
14,NA,TRBJ2-1,TRBV5-1,CASSLEGEADEQFF
13,NA,TRBJ2-1,TRBV19,CASSFGLPNEQFF
15,NA,TRBJ2-3,TRBV7-6,CASSYAGGSTDTQYF
20,TRBD2,TRBJ2-1,TRBV18,CASSPGTSGRSASSYNEQFF
14,NA,TRBJ1-1,TRBV30,CAWSPGHTNTEAFF
14,NA,TRBJ2-1,TRBV27,CASSHPGWANGQFF
17,TRBD2,TRBJ2-2,TRBV10-3,CAISEWAGGSPTGELFF
16,TRBD1,TRBJ2-2,TRBV29-1,CSVGGVGTANTGELFF
22,TRBD2,NA,TRBV23-1,CASGLLEGQAGELAGVSYEQYF
14,NA,TRBJ2-3,TRBV5-1,CASSLEASADTQYF
16,TRBD1,TRBJ2-7,TRBV23-1,CASSQCRDRVGYEQYF